This T cell receptor beta chain was recovered during a study of a mutant IDH1 vaccine in newly diagnosed glioma. As for the study in general: Either 4-6 weeks after radiotherapy alone or alongside temozolomide, vaccination was begun.

Time point denoted: week 11, during vaccination. Vaccine doses each comprised 300 ug of mutant IDH1 20-mer peptide, with topical imiquimod. The germline CDR1 and CDR2 sequences are SGHNT and YYREEE (reference sequence). CDR3 length: 14 amino acids. V lost 4 bases, J lost 7 bases, and 15 bases lay in between. This clone was detected a few times. What it binds is not known. Assay: immunoSEQ multiplex PCR; the TCRdb copy retains only in-frame clones and omits some. Of roughly 70,000 clones in the sample, roughly 80% are singletons; the top ten hold more than 7.5%. The specimen was PBMCs, collected from a glioma patient whose treatment included an IDH1 peptide vaccine. This clonotype was obtained from a woman aged 50 to 60 with glioma. The V gene is TRBV5-4, the J gene TRBJ1-5; maybe TRBD1 (5 bases). CDR3 region: CASSLGGTGQPQHF. The CDR3 DNA reads as TGTGCCAGCAGCCTGGGGGGTACAGGACAGCCCCAGCATTTT.